These 24 T cell receptor beta chains came from one sample sequenced in a study of blood T cell repertoires in COVID-19. TCRdb's table, derived via immunoSEQ multiplex PCR, lists solely in-frame clones and lacks some. The table records about 43,000 clones, approximately 86% of them present only once. The sample taken for sequencing was peripheral blood. These receptors all stem from a man aged 55 to 70 with active COVID-19.

The chain uses TRBV9 and TRBJ2-3; 10 bases are a match to TRBD2. V lost 2 bases to trimming and J lost 2 bases; unmatched junction nucleotides: 2. The CDR3 extends over 15 amino acids. CDR1 is SGDLS and CDR2 is YYNGEE in the germline V gene. CDR3 bases: TGTGCCAGCAGCGTGACTAGCGGGTCCACAGATACGCAGTATTTT. This sequence encodes CASSVTSGSTDTQYF.

The rearrangement joins TRBV4-3 to TRBJ2-7; 9 bases fit TRBD2. CDR3 length: 15 amino acids. The germline CDR1 and CDR2 sequences are LGHNA and YSLEER. The V and J ends lost 0 bases and 7 bases, in that order; junction bases with no gene match: 7. CDR3 DNA sequence: TGCGCCAGCAGCCAAGAACGAGCGGGGGGCCGGGAGCAGTACTTC. Protein product: CASSQERAGGREQYF.

The chain has TRBV9 and TRBJ2-3; TRBD2 agrees at 9 bases. The CDR3 is 17 residues long. Per the germline V gene, CDR1 is SGDLS and CDR2 is YYNGEE. The ends lost 3 bases at V and 4 bases at J; junction bases unmatched: 12. The CDR3 region is CASSASGGRVSSDTQYF. CDR3 DNA: TGTGCCAGCAGCGCCTCTGGCGGGAGGGTGAGTTCAGATACGCAGTATTTT.

The chain couples TRBV9 to TRBJ1-4; 10 positions agree with TRBD1. The CDR3 is made up of 13 amino acids. Trimming cost V 2 bases and J 8 bases; bases outside gene matches: 0. Per the germline V gene, CDR1 is SGDLS and CDR2 is YYNGEE. The CDR3 DNA reads as TGTGCCAGCAGCGTGGACAGGGGGGAAAAACTGTTTTTT. Translated, it gives CASSVDRGEKLFF.

The chain employs TRBV28 and TRBJ1-2, with TRBD1 as a possible D gene (6 bases). The CDR3 has 15 residues. V shed 2 bases and J shed 7 bases, with 17 bases lying between them. Germline assignment: CDR1 MDHEN and CDR2 SYDVKM. The CDR3 spells CASSLPGHRQRGYTF. In DNA form, the CDR3 reads TGTGCCAGCAGTTTACCGGGACACCGACAGCGTGGCTACACCTTC.

The chain carries TRBV28 and TRBJ2-7; 11 bases fit TRBD2. The CDR3 runs 14 residues. With 6 bases clipped from V and 7 bases from J, the junction kept 8 bases outside the gene matches. Germline V lookup: CDR1 MDHEN, CDR2 SYDVKM. The CDR3: CASRISGRVGEQYF. The CDR3, as DNA: TGTGCCAGCAGGATTAGCGGGAGGGTGGGAGAGCAGTACTTC.

The CDR3 loop is CASSRGQGTYGYTF. Written as DNA, the CDR3 is TGTGCCAGCAGCCGCGGACAGGGGACTTATGGCTACACCTTC. The V call is TRBV4-2, the J call TRBJ1-2; TRBD1 matches 9 bases. Trimming removed 4 bases from V and 5 bases from J; junction bases left unmatched: 5. Germline lookup yields CDR1 LGHNA and CDR2 YNFKEQ. This CDR3 has 14 residues.

This chain links TRBV28 with TRBJ2-3, with 8 bases identical to TRBD2. J lost 0 bases, V lost 5 bases, and 4 bases had no gene match. Germline lookup yields CDR1 MDHEN and CDR2 SYDVKM. The CDR3 has 15 residues. DNA of the CDR3: TGTGCCAGCAGTCCCGCTAGCGGGAGCACAGATACGCAGTATTTT. Residues: CASSPASGSTDTQYF.

A remark on this clone: The junction does not match germline at one end; this may be a read error. This chain connects TRBV7-7 to TRBJ2-5; 9 bases are shared with TRBD1. Germline CDR1 reads SSHAT; CDR2 reads FNYEAQ (reference sequence). There are 15 residues in the CDR3. Written as DNA, the CDR3 is TGTGCTAGCAGCTTAAGCGGACAGGGGCAAGAGACCCAGTACTTC. It specifies CASSLSGQGQETQYF.

The rearrangement links TRBV5-4 to TRBJ2-5, with D tentatively TRBD2 (5 bases). The V gene's germline CDR1 is SGHNT and CDR2 YYREEE (reference sequence). The CDR3 loop spans 13 amino acids. The V and J ends lost 4 bases and 5 bases respectively, with 12 bases between them. The CDR3 DNA sequence: TGTGCCAGCAGCCCGGTAGGCGGGGAGACCCAGTACTTC. It translates to CASSPVGGETQYF.

V and J are TRBV4-1 and TRBJ2-5; 12 nucleotides align to TRBD2. CDR3 length: 16 residues. In germline, CDR1 is MGHRA, CDR2 YSYEKL. V lost 1 base to trimming and J lost 5 bases; unmatched junction nucleotides: 5. Here the CDR3 DNA reads TGCGCCAGCAGCCAAGGACTAGCGGGAGAGGGGGAGACCCAGTACTTC. Translating gives CASSQGLAGEGETQYF.

This chain joins TRBV3-1 (or the pseudogene TRBV3-2) and TRBJ2-1, with no clear D. This CDR3 contains 12 residues. V lost 2 bases and J 4 bases, leaving 3 bases between the germline ends. Germline V gene sequence: CDR1 LGHDT, CDR2 YNNKEL (reference sequence). The CDR3, as DNA: TGTGCCAGCAGCCAACGTTACAATGAGCAGTTCTTC. Translation: CASSQRYNEQFF.

The V and J genes are TRBV19 and TRBJ2-4; 8 positions agree with TRBD1. Trimming cost V 1 base and J 3 bases; bases outside gene matches: 11. This CDR3 is built from 18 residues. The germline V gene has CDR1 LNHDA and CDR2 SQIVND (reference sequence). CDR3 in DNA: TGTGCCAGTAGTATAGGACACAGGGGGAAAAAGATCAAAAACATTCAGTACTTC. Translating gives CASSIGHRGKKIKNIQYF.

The chain is built from TRBV3-1 (or the pseudogene TRBV3-2) and TRBJ1-6; tentatively, D is TRBD1 (5 bases). V was trimmed by 1 base and J by 7 bases, leaving 17 bases between them. CDR1 and CDR2 from the germline V gene are LGHDT and YNNKEL (reference sequence). CDR3 length: 17 residues. CDR3 protein: CASSQGVAGWANSPLHF. The CDR3 DNA follows: TGTGCCAGCAGCCAAGGGGTGGCAGGGTGGGCGAATTCACCCCTCCACTTT.

V usage is TRBV18 and J usage is TRBJ1-3, with D perhaps TRBD1 (6 bases). Trimming removed 2 bases from V and 2 bases from J, with 16 bases in between. The CDR3 is 17 residues long. CDR1 is KGHSH and CDR2 is LQKENI in the germline V gene. This chain's CDR3 is CASSPWGGRSAGNTIYF. The CDR3 DNA reads as TGTGCCAGCTCACCATGGGGGGGGCGATCGGCTGGAAACACCATATATTTT. Full variable domain (rest looked up from reference TRBV18 and TRBJ1-3): NAGVMQNPRHLVRRRGQEARLRCSPMKGHSHVYWYRQLPEEGLKFMVYLQKENIIDESGMPKERFSAEFPKEGPSILRIQQVVRGDSAAYFCASSPWGGRSAGNTIYFGEGSWLTVV.

V gene TRBV6-5 combines with J gene TRBJ1-2, with 9 bases lining up with TRBD1. In germline, CDR1 is MNHEY, CDR2 SVGAGI. V trimming: 1 base; J trimming: 7 bases; junction bases outside the gene matches: 4. The CDR3 loop spans 14 amino acids. The CDR3 loop is CASSYFTGGGGYTF. The DNA of the CDR3 is TGTGCCAGCAGTTACTTTACAGGGGGCGGTGGCTACACCTTC.

The CDR3 loop reads CAWSPDRGQETQYF. The DNA of the CDR3 is TGTGCCTGGAGTCCAGACAGGGGCCAAGAGACCCAGTACTTC. This chain connects TRBV30 to TRBJ2-5; 8 bases match TRBD1. The CDR3 length is 14 residues. Per the germline V gene, CDR1 is GTSNPN and CDR2 is SVGIG (reference sequence). V shed 2 bases and J 1 base; nucleotides not matched to a gene: 3.

The chain links TRBV5-6 to TRBJ2-1; D is perhaps TRBD2 (5 bases). The germline V and J ends were trimmed by 3 bases and 8 bases, with 12 bases remaining between them. Germline CDR1 is SGHDT and CDR2 is YYEEEE. The CDR3 has 13 amino acids. CDR3 region: CASSSRSSYEQFF. The CDR3 DNA reads as TGTGCCAGCAGCTCGCGCTCTAGCTATGAGCAGTTCTTC.

The chain employs TRBV12-3 or TRBV12-4 and TRBJ1-2; the D is unclear. The CDR3 has 13 residues. Trimming took off 7 bases at V and 3 bases at J, with 12 bases between the two ends. The CDR3 spells CASNPGLDYGYTF. The DNA of the CDR3 is TGTGCCAGCAATCCCGGGTTGGACTATGGCTACACCTTC.

This sequence joins TRBV7-2 and TRBJ1-1; D perhaps matches TRBD1 (6 bases). V was shortened by 8 bases and J by 4 bases, with 20 bases between the two germline ends. This CDR3 has 15 amino acids. Germline values: CDR1 SGHTA, CDR2 FQGNSA. CDR3 DNA: TGTGCCAGCCAAGGCCTATTGGGGGCAAGCACTGAAGCTTTCTTT. This translates into CASQGLLGASTEAFF.

A note on this clone: Other DNA sequences in the sample encode the same CDR3. The chain employs TRBV19 and TRBJ1-1; D not resolved. There are 13 residues in the CDR3. The germline V gene encodes CDR1 LNHDA and CDR2 SQIVND (reference sequence). V was pared by 3 bases and J by 1 base, with 6 bases between. The CDR3: CASSMARNTEAFF. The DNA for the CDR3 is TGTGCCAGTAGTATGGCCCGGAACACTGAAGCTTTCTTT.

V usage is TRBV19 and J usage is TRBJ2-7; perhaps TRBD2 as D (6 bases). The CDR3 is made up of 15 amino acids. V was shortened by 5 bases and J by 5 bases, with 19 bases between the two germline ends. CDR1 and CDR2 from the germline V gene are LNHDA and SQIVND (reference sequence). The CDR3: CASSPGRDGTNEQYF. In nucleotides, the CDR3 is TGTGCCAGTAGTCCCGGGCGGGACGGAACTAACGAGCAGTACTTC. Combining the CDR3 with reference TRBV19 and TRBJ2-7 gives the whole variable domain DGGITQSPKYLFRKEGQNVTLSCEQNLNHDAMYWYRQDPGQGLRLIYYSQIVNDFQKGDIAEGYSVSREKKESFPLTVTSAQKNPTAFYLCASSPGRDGTNEQYFGPGTRLTVT.

The chain joins TRBV5-4 to TRBJ1-4; 8 bases align to TRBD1. The J segment lost 8 bases and the V segment lost 4 bases, leaving 10 bases of the junction unmatched. The CDR3 has 15 amino acids. Germline V CDR1 and CDR2: SGHNT, YYREEE (reference sequence). The CDR3 reads CASSRTGLTEEKLFF. For the CDR3, the DNA is TGTGCCAGCAGCAGGACAGGGTTGACTGAAGAAAAACTGTTTTTT.

The chain couples TRBV29-1 to TRBJ2-5, with TRBD2 as a possible D gene (5 bases). Trimming pared 1 base from V and 2 bases from J, leaving 8 bases between. CDR1 is SQVTM, CDR2 ANQGSEA, per germline. This CDR3 has 13 residues. CDR3 in amino acids: CSVEVGGQETQYF. CDR3 coding DNA: TGCAGCGTTGAAGTAGGCGGGCAAGAGACCCAGTACTTC.